This TCR beta chain was sequenced during a study of cytomegalovirus exposure and HLA in healthy donors (TCRdb year 2017). Some background on the complete study: An earlier analysis of approximately 640 of the donors reported 250 to 300 Gb of sequence data and 117 million unique TCR beta sequences from about 200 million T cells. Along with the roughly 610-subject first cohort, a separate validation cohort of over a hundred different subjects was used. Every discovery cohort repertoire had been produced on one sequencing platform. In a later genetic analysis, genome-wide SNP genotypes for about 55% of the roughly 670 donors were used, and that subset was treated as a discovery cohort. Both class I and class II loci were covered by HLA typing, at four-digit resolution. A later analysis re-analyzed previously published TCR beta repertoires from about 730 donors and added high-resolution HLA genotyping to study TCR occurrence patterns. The later analysis used no new phenotypic data to find candidate immune exposures, relying instead on TCR beta sequences and their occurrence across donors. The number of typed donors differed by locus: about 620-630 for A, B, C, DRB1 and DQB1; approximately 540 for DQA1; some 590 for DPA1; and some 430 for DPB1. The study used immunosequencing to profile the T cell repertoires of 666 subjects and linked those repertoires to cytomegalovirus serostatus. Donor age, sex, ethnicity and CMV serostatus were collected together with the repertoire data. Roughly 5 DR-DQ haplotypes were handled as single units for association and clustering, since linkage in the cohort was strong. An earlier analysis of approximately 500 of the donors applied high-throughput TCR beta sequencing to assess whether each TCR beta V gene segment acted as functional or pseudogenic. An early release that covered some 630 HLA-typed donors contained about 300 gigabases of sequencing data and tens of millions of unique TCR sequences. To predict cytomegalovirus infection status, the study combined high-throughput TCR immunosequencing, statistical association of individual TCRs with disease status, and machine learning. Among about 390 genotyped donors of the cohort, an average of approximately 250,000 unique TCR beta nucleotide sequences were sequenced per donor, roughly 18% of them non-productive. The study aimed to test whether cataloging public T cell receptors could reveal signatures of past pathogen exposure. Of the 350 to 450 genotyped donors, 81% were placed in the genetic ancestry cluster associated with self-reported Caucasian donors. The paper as a whole reports these results and caveats: The authors suggested that the approach could potentially be generalized to other disease states and immunological phenotypes. In vitro tests confirmed that three of the cytomegalovirus-associated TCR beta chains recognize cytomegalovirus antigens. Several of the top co-occurrence clusters appeared to be linked to parvovirus B19, influenza, CMV and Epstein-Barr virus, according to a later analysis. Because HLA typing was unavailable for some donors at each locus, only the typed subset was used in association tests. A further reported finding was that TCR beta sequences accurately predicted the HLA-A and HLA-B alleles for most subjects in the first cohort. According to a later genetic analysis, donors in an Asian-associated ancestry cluster had fewer N-insertions in productive TCRs than the approximately 700-donor mean. A later analysis associated 15,000 to 20,000 TCR beta sequences with specific HLA alleles at a false discovery rate of 0.05. Broadly in line with IMGT annotations, most TCR beta V segments showed up in productive rearrangements about 90% or about 30% of the time in an earlier analysis of several hundred of the donors. The classifier was reported to diagnose cytomegalovirus status with high specificity and sensitivity in both the original cohort and the validation cohort. Presence/absence analyses assumed roughly uniform sequencing depth across donors, an assumption that may not hold. A cluster of highly shared sequence variants was judged likely to represent a technical artifact of the sequencing pipeline. Linkage disequilibrium might explain the correlated functional status among segregating V segments, but an unknown experimental factor could not be excluded. Only TCR beta chains were sequenced in this cohort, and the absence of alpha or paired-chain data limited detectable features. When HLA alleles, especially DR and DQ, strongly co-occurred, attributing TCR associations to individual alleles was difficult. The study listed around 160 TCR beta chains as associated with cytomegalovirus. A later analysis found that most CMV-associated TCR beta chains appeared HLA-restricted, with HLA associations seemingly driven largely by CMV exposure. In a later analysis, the rate of TCR association differed among HLA loci, with DRB1 alleles having the most associated TCRs and HLA-C alleles having the fewest. In a later analysis, HLA-associated TCR beta chains were found to be more clonally expanded and to have lower generation probabilities than equally common non-associated chains. Most TCR sequences were seen in very few donors, while some public TCRs were found in many individuals. An association between a missense DCLRE1C variant and V-gene and J-gene trimming of TCR beta chains was found in a later genetic analysis and replicated in an independent cohort. Because counts were too low, 15 or so rarely observed V segments, including chromosome 9 orphons, were excluded from the earlier analysis of 587 of the donors. Immune exposure information for the cohort was limited to CMV serostatus. Some IMGT-functional V segments, including TRBV6-2 and TRBV6-3, could not be distinguished by the 87-base-pair reads and were therefore excluded.

Libraries were constructed by the immunoSEQ multiplex PCR assay. The multiplex PCR relied on a mix of 60 forward primers for TCR Vbeta segments and 13 reverse primers for TCR Jbeta segments. The CDR3 region of rearranged TCR beta genes was amplified from genomic DNA by a multiplex PCR assay. Amplified TCR beta libraries were sequenced as 87-base-pair reads on the Illumina HiSeq System. For the original study's pipeline: Across the roughly 600 repertoires, a later analysis counted roughly 84 million unique TCR beta chains, approximately 10 million of which were shared by at least two donors. Raw reads were error-corrected and collapsed into unique sequences by a nearest-neighbor algorithm in which closely related sequences were merged to remove PCR and sequencing errors. V, D and J gene segments were assigned by aligning CDR3 sequences to IMGT reference sequences. For a sequence to be retained, a match of at least six nucleotides to both a V gene segment and a J gene segment was required. Rearrangements were called productive when the CDR3 lacked stop codons and stayed in frame with V and J; all others were non-productive. Following IMGT convention, CDR3 was defined as the stretch from the second conserved V-encoded cysteine to the conserved J-encoded phenylalanine. The earlier analysis of more than 450 of the donors excluded sequences that lacked an unambiguous match to a single V gene segment. In an earlier analysis of around 590 of the donors, a V segment was called functional when productive rearrangements were above 56.7%, and segregating when the standard deviation between donors exceeded 5%. A statistical classification framework was built to diagnose cytomegalovirus status from the catalog of TCR beta chain sequences. V and J gene assignment, in a later analysis, came from comparing TCR nucleotide sequences with IMGT/GENE-DB human TR gene sequences. In a later analysis, CDR3 sequences and most-parsimonious VDJ recombination scenarios were assigned using the TCRdist pipeline. In a later analysis, each TCR beta chain was defined by its CDR3 amino acid sequence together with its V-gene family, and reads without a unique V-gene family were excluded. A later analysis removed several hundred highly shared, low-generation-probability nucleotide sequences to deal with suspected cross-contamination and a sequencing artifact. In a later analysis, a clonal expansion index was calculated for each public chain from normalized within-repertoire ranks of inferred template counts. In a later analysis, generation probabilities were computed using a VDJ recombination model fitted to out-of-frame rearrangements, and the results were checked against IGoR. Hypergeometric tests were used in a later analysis to score TCR-TCR, TCR-HLA and TCR-CMV co-occurrence, with a repertoire-size bias correction applied to the TCR pairs. A later analysis estimated false discovery rates by permuting HLA or CMV assignments 20 times. In a later analysis, co-occurring TCRs were grouped with DBSCAN, and TCRdist sequence similarity was added when clustering was performed within HLA-allele-positive subsets. Repertoires with fewer than 30,000 or more than 120,000 public chains were left out of co-occurrence clustering, as were four to six repertoires with anomalous nucleotide sharing. The clones in this table, taken by TCRdb from immuneACCESS, are in-frame only. Not every clone is retained; where verified, under half of the shortfall comes from an unresolved V gene, and the cause of the rest is unknown. The DNA gave D and trimming, while V, J and clone size come from that table. This sample lists some 150,000 clones; 60% to 80% were detected once. The top ten constitute roughly 1.4% of the sample.

The cohort comprised under 700 healthy bone marrow donors. All cohort members were sampled while nominally healthy, although unrecorded immune exposures were likely present. The donor was CMV seronegative and was included in the group of over 300 seronegative cohort members. Each donor provided a peripheral blood sample, and peripheral blood mononuclear cells were used for TCR beta sequencing. The Qiagen DNeasy Blood Extraction Kit was used to extract genomic DNA from the blood cell samples. Note on this clone: This receptor's antigen is unknown. Base qualities are not at hand, and no much larger clone is one base apart.

The CDR3 sequence holds 14 residues, the cysteine and phenylalanine included. Only the CDR3 portion is preserved as DNA: 42 bases, with reading frame beginning at the first base. Taken from the germline V gene, the CDR1 and CDR2 loops are SGDLS and YYNGEE. V is trimmed back by 4 bases and J by 2 bases, and the junction contains 2 bases that no gene match accounts for. Sequenced input: PBMCs. This receptor was taken from a man aged 55 to 70 in good health and CMV-seronegative. This chain is built from TRBV9 and TRBJ2-5; a stretch of 10 junction bases matches TRBD1. The nucleotide sequence is TGTGCCAGCAGCCCGGACAGGGGGCAAGAGACCCAGTACTTC. Its translation reads: CASSPDRGQETQYF.